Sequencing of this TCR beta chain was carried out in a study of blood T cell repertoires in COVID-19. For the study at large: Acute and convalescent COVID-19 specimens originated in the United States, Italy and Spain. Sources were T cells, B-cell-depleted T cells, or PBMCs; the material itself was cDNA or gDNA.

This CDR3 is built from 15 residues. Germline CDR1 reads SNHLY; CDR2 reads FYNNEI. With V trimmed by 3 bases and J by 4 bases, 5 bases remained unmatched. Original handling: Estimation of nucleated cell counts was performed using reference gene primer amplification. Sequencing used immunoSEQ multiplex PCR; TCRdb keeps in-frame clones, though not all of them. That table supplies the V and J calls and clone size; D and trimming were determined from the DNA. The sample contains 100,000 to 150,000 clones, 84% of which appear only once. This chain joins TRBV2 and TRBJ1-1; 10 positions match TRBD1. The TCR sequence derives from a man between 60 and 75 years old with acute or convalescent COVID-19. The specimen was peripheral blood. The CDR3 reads CASSETWTGGTEAFF. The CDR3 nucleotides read TGTGCCAGCAGTGAGACATGGACAGGGGGCACTGAAGCTTTCTTT.